This T cell receptor (beta chain) was recorded in a study of vaccination and CD4 T cells after COVID-19. As for the study in general: Overlapping spike peptides served as the stimulus for the cells. These peptides came from SARS-CoV-2 and from the common cold coronaviruses HCoV-NL63, HCoV-OC43 and HCoV-229E. A CEFX pool, an HIV-1 Nef pool, or else no peptide went into the control cultures.

As for this clonotype: What it recognizes is unknown.

The CDR3 loop spans 15 amino acids. The V segment lost 4 bases and the J segment 7 bases; nucleotides outside the gene matches: 9. The sample's treatment: roughly 11-day PBMC culture with coronavirus spike peptide pools or control peptides (ViraFEST assay). Via ViraFEST, peptide pools expanded antigen-specific T cells before TCR sequencing. Cultured CD4+ T-cell DNA underwent Oncomine TCR Beta short-read sequencing. Once CD4+ T cells had been cultured, genomic DNA was extracted from them. TCRdb reanalysed the PCR reads using MiXCR and keeps one entry per CDR3 protein. The data hold roughly 28,000 distinct CDR3 sequences, with roughly 57% observed a single time.

The clonotype comes from a human donor who received a COVID-19 vaccine. The chain links TRBV12-3 or TRBV12-4 to TRBJ1-5; the match to TRBD1 covers 8 bases. The sequenced sample was CD4+ T cells from blood, cultured in vitro, obtained after SARS-CoV-2 vaccination. The CDR3 loop is CASSYGQGAWQPQHF. For the CDR3, the DNA is TGTGCCAGCAGTTATGGGCAGGGGGCTTGGCAGCCCCAGCATTTT.